This paragraph covers one TCR beta chain sequence. Germline CDR1 is SGHKS and CDR2 is YYEKEE (reference sequence). V gave up 9 bases and J gave up 2 bases; unmatched junction bases: 13. The CDR3 is 16 residues long. The sample belongs to a study of blood T cell repertoires in COVID-19. Repertoires were generated with immunoSEQ multiplex PCR, while TCRdb's copy carries only in-frame clones and drops some. Among 200,000 to 250,000 clones listed, approximately 82% were seen once. Sequencing used peripheral blood. This chain uses TRBV5-5 with TRBJ2-3; 9 bases agree with TRBD1. The receptor comes from a man aged 45-65 years with active or convalescent COVID-19. CDR3 amino acids: CATKAWGQGVTDTQYF. CDR3 DNA sequence: TGTGCCACCAAAGCCTGGGGACAGGGCGTCACAGATACGCAGTATTTT.